This T cell receptor beta chain was identified in a study of Ad26.COV2.S vaccination and SARS-CoV-2 variants. General observations from the study: Reportedly, spike-specific CD8+ and CD4+ T cell responses achieved substantial breadth once vaccination had taken place.

Treatment defined: 15 to 20 received Ad26.COV2.S at low or high dose, single or two shots; several received placebo; per-sample allocation not given. Collection of the samples took place on day 63 after the first injection of vaccine or placebo. The repertoire was sequenced with immunoSEQ multiplex PCR; TCRdb's copy has only in-frame clones and lacks some. The table shows 300,000 to 400,000 clones, with about 89% occurring only once. Regarding this clone: As yet, its antigen is unknown.

V shed 0 bases and J shed 6 bases, with 8 bases lying between them. CDR3 size: 13 residues. In germline, CDR1 is LGHDT, CDR2 YNNKEL (reference sequence). The sample in question was peripheral blood, obtained in a trial of Ad26.COV2.S vaccine versus placebo. The rearrangement links TRBV3-1 (or the pseudogene TRBV3-2) to TRBJ1-1; the D is unclear. The origin of this receptor is a person between 18 and 65 years old who received the Ad26.COV2.S COVID-19 vaccine or a placebo. The CDR3 sequence is CASSQDLTAEAFF. The CDR3, as DNA: TGTGCCAGCAGCCAAGATTTAACGGCTGAAGCTTTCTTT.